The entry below describes one T cell receptor beta chain. Its recognized antigen is unknown. Base qualities are not recorded, but no much larger clone differs from it by a single base. The treatment or condition label for this specimen denotes: roughly 10-day PBMC culture with coronavirus spike peptide pools or control peptides (ViraFEST assay). CD4+ T cells from unexposed donors were collected before the COVID-19 pandemic (2011-2018). To expand antigen-specific T cells with peptide pools and then pick out the expanded clonotypes through TCR sequencing, the study relied on the ViraFEST assay. About 1.8 million PBMCs per well were cultured in IMDM with approximately 4.9% human AB serum and 8.5 to 10 IU/ml IL-2, plus 10 ug/ml peptide pools. On days 3 and 7, half of the culture medium was replaced with fresh IL-2-containing medium. Once the cells had been in culture for approximately 10 days, the EasySep CD4+ T cell isolation kit was used to isolate CD4+ T cells by negative selection. As far as cell numbers permitted, CD4+ T cells from unexposed donors were tested for reactivity against SARS-CoV-2 S and N as well as four spike pools from common cold coronaviruses. PBMCs were separated from whole blood using Ficoll-Paque Plus gradient centrifugation and then either used fresh or cryopreserved at -140C. Each culture condition was generally run in triplicate wells. The leukapheresis product used for the unexposed donors was purchased from a commercial source.

The germline V gene encodes CDR1 DFQATT and CDR2 SNEGSKA (reference sequence). V gives up 2 bases and J gives up 6 bases, and the segment between their germline ends measures 7 bases. The CDR3 measures 12 amino acids from cysteine to phenylalanine. CDR3 DNA is the only sequence kept; it has 36 bases, read in frame from the first base. The source of the sample is a study of vaccination and CD4 T cells after COVID-19 (dated by TCRdb to between 2021 and 2023). Notes on the research overall: In the convalescent cohort there were six males and four females, among whom were two Hispanic individuals, seven Caucasians, two Asians and one multiracial person. For stimulating the cultures, overlapping spike peptide pools were used, derived from SARS-CoV-2 as well as from the common cold coronaviruses HCoV-NL63, HCoV-OC43 and HCoV-229E. Post-COVID blood samples were collected from convalescent patients a median of roughly 100 days after diagnosis, with a range of about 30 to 170 days. Two doses of either the Pfizer-BioNTech BNT162b2 vaccine (n=8) or the Moderna mRNA-1273 vaccine (n=2) were administered to participants. In under twelve COVID-19 convalescent patients and a few infection-naive healthy vaccine recipients, researchers compared the spike-specific CD4+ TCR repertoire from before mRNA vaccination with the repertoire from after. In an earlier paper using these donors, memory CD4+ T cell crossreactivity between SARS-CoV-2 and common cold coronavirus spike proteins was assessed at the TCR clonotype level. In control cultures, a CEFX viral epitope pool was used as positive control, an HIV-1 Nef peptide pool was used as negative control, or no peptide was added. Post-vaccine blood samples were taken a median of 72 days after the second vaccine dose, with a range of about 14 to 241 days. The investigation overall reported the following: The study included relatively few convalescent patients and did not analyze early timepoints after natural infection. In convalescent patients, a median around 90% of post-vaccine SARS-CoV-2-reactive clones were detected only after vaccination, suggesting vaccine-specific priming. The median count of SARS-CoV-2-reactive clonotypes went up from around 21 after infection to 30 to 40 after vaccination, although the change was not significant. Of the vaccine-specific clones in convalescent patients, 304 of 307, or nearly all, reacted only to SARS-CoV-2 spike and did not cross-react with common cold coronaviruses.

Library preparation used PCR. At the Johns Hopkins FTIC core, DNA from the cultured CD4+ T cells underwent TCR sequencing with the Oncomine TCR Beta short-read assay. The QIAamp micro DNA kit was used to extract genomic DNA from the cultured CD4+ T cells. Oncomine TCR Beta libraries from cultured CD4+ T cells were pooled using unique dual indexes and sequenced on an Illumina iSeq 100. The authors' pipeline ran thus. Non-productive sequences were removed, and CDR3s that did not start with C, did not end with F or W, or were shorter than 7 amino acids were discarded. Antigen-specific clonotypes were identified with the MANAFEST web application by comparing peptide-stimulated wells with reference and other culture wells. To be called positive, a clone needed an FDR below 0.05, an odds ratio above 5, and a productive frequency above 0.1% in at least two of three replicate wells. Clonotypes that were significantly expanded in both SARS-CoV-2 spike wells and at least one common cold coronavirus spike condition were defined as cross-reactive. Using R version 3.6.1, CDR3 homology was evaluated through Levenshtein distances (stringdist) along with unrooted phylogenetic trees (ape). TCRdb applied fastp at Q25 and MiXCR to the public reads, then kept only in-frame beta chains. Rows with a matching CDR3 protein are joined into one entry that keeps the most common DNA and genes. TCRdb's processing, not the authors', yielded these V and J calls. This sample gives approximately 4,400 distinct CDR3 sequences in total; 71% of them show up just once. Of the sample, around a third is held by the ten largest clones.

This sequence was found in a human donor in good health. The material sequenced was CD4+ T cells from blood, cultured in vitro. The rearranged chain carries TRBV20-1 and TRBJ2-2, with no confidently assigned D gene. The sequenced DNA: TGCAGTGCTAGAAGGGTCCCCGGGGAGCTGTTTTTT. The encoded protein is CSARRVPGELFF.